The 23 T cell receptor beta chains presented below share a single source sample, sequenced in a study of graft-versus-host responses after intestinal transplantation. Only in-frame clones appear in the TCRdb table, and some are missing; sequencing was by immunoSEQ multiplex PCR. The sample has 13,000 to 15,000 clones, about two thirds seen once. Once graft tissue had been processed, intraepithelial and lamina propria lymphocytes were released. This material consisted of ileum tissue, taken approximately 670 days after intestinal transplantation. These receptors originate from a human patient who received an intestinal transplant, so some T cells may come from the graft donor.

The V gene is TRBV4-3, the J gene TRBJ2-3; the D gene is possibly TRBD2 (6 bases). The CDR3 covers 16 residues. In germline, CDR1 is LGHNA, CDR2 YSLEER. Trimming removed 4 bases from V and 2 bases from J, with 16 bases in between. This CDR3 is CASSPYAGLLTDTQYF. CDR3 in DNA: TGCGCCAGCAGCCCCTACGCGGGATTACTCACAGATACGCAGTATTTT.

This clone was seen only a few times. This chain joins TRBV18 and TRBJ2-2, with 7 positions matching TRBD1. Losses at the gene ends were 2 bases for V and 0 bases for J; bases not matched to a gene: 3. Germline CDR1 reads KGHSH; CDR2 reads LQKENI. The CDR3 consists of 16 residues. CDR3 sequence: CASSPDRVPNTGELFF. In DNA, the CDR3 is TGTGCCAGCTCACCAGACAGGGTTCCGAACACCGGGGAGCTGTTTTTT.

This chain connects TRBV6-6 to TRBJ2-5; 7 bases agree with TRBD2. V shed 2 bases, J shed 2 bases, and the junction held 5 bases outside the gene matches. Germline V gene sequence: CDR1 MNHNY, CDR2 SVGAGI (reference sequence). The CDR3 sequence is 15 residues long. CDR3 nucleotides: TGTGCCAGCAGTTACGTGAGGACTAGTCAAGAGACCCAGTACTTC. It specifies CASSYVRTSQETQYF.

This clone was seen only a few times. The V and J genes are TRBV4-3 and TRBJ1-6; 12 bases match TRBD1. Germline trimming cut 0 bases from V and 10 bases from J; bases unmatched to any gene: 4. The germline gives CDR1 LGHNA, CDR2 YSLEER. The CDR3 length is 16 residues. The CDR3 loop reads CASSQETGTGGSPLHF. In nucleotides, the CDR3 is TGCGCCAGCAGCCAAGAAACGGGGACAGGGGGCTCACCCCTCCACTTT.

Only one count was recorded for this clone. This chain uses TRBV30 with TRBJ1-6; 8 nucleotides agree with TRBD1. Per the germline V gene, CDR1 is GTSNPN and CDR2 is SVGIG (reference sequence). Trimming at V came to 2 bases and at J to 7 bases, leaving 4 bases not matched to a gene. The CDR3 runs to 14 residues. The CDR3 region is CAWSRDRNNSPLHF. CDR3 in DNA: TGTGCCTGGAGTCGGGACAGGAACAATTCACCCCTCCACTTT.

The chain employs TRBV6-5 and TRBJ2-7, with D possibly being TRBD2 (6 bases). The length of the CDR3 is 15 residues. Trimming left V 2 bases short and J 3 bases short, with 14 bases between. In germline, CDR1 is MNHEY, CDR2 SVGAGI. The CDR3 loop reads CASSYGVERVYEQYF. In DNA form, the CDR3 reads TGTGCCAGCAGTTACGGTGTCGAGCGGGTCTACGAGCAGTACTTC.

The chain joins TRBV5-4 to TRBJ2-4; TRBD1 might be the D (5 bases). CDR1 is SGHNT, CDR2 YYREEE, per germline (reference sequence). The CDR3 consists of 14 residues. Between the trimmed V and J ends, which lost 0 bases and 3 bases, there was a span of 7 bases. The CDR3 protein is CASSLVDNKNIQYF. Written as DNA, the CDR3 is TGTGCCAGCAGCTTGGTGGACAACAAAAACATTCAGTACTTC.

The genes are TRBV6-1 and TRBJ2-2; TRBD2 agrees at 8 bases. J gave up 3 bases and V 8 bases, and 5 bases lay outside the gene matches. The length of the CDR3 is 14 residues. Germline V gives CDR1 MNHNS, CDR2 SASEGT. DNA of the CDR3: TGTGCCAGCTGGACTAGCAGATACACCGGGGAGCTGTTTTTT. Its translation is CASWTSRYTGELFF.

The chain recombines TRBV30 with TRBJ2-3; perhaps TRBD2 as D (6 bases). Trimming removed 2 bases at V and 2 bases at J, with 11 bases between. The germline V gene encodes CDR1 GTSNPN and CDR2 SVGIG (reference sequence). The CDR3 runs 14 residues. The CDR3 DNA reads as TGTGCCTGGAGTCACGGGGGAACCACAGATACGCAGTATTTT. Amino acids: CAWSHGGTTDTQYF.

V gene TRBV5-6 combines with J gene TRBJ1-4; TRBD1 aligns across 11 bases. CDR1 is SGHDT, CDR2 YYEEEE, per germline. There are 19 residues in the CDR3. The V and J ends lost 4 bases and 6 bases, in that order; junction bases with no gene match: 17. The CDR3 sequence: CASSPSGTGGFLEYEKLFF. In nucleotides, the CDR3 is TGTGCCAGCAGCCCCTCCGGGACAGGGGGTTTTTTGGAATATGAAAAACTGTTTTTT.

The chain joins TRBV28 to TRBJ2-2, with 7 bases aligning to TRBD1. In germline, CDR1 is MDHEN, CDR2 SYDVKM. Trimming at V came to 6 bases and at J to 0 bases, leaving 7 bases not matched to a gene. CDR3 size: 16 residues. CDR3 protein: CASRHNRGANTGELFF. Here the CDR3 DNA reads TGTGCCAGCAGGCATAACAGGGGCGCGAACACCGGGGAGCTGTTTTTT.

This clone was seen a handful of times. This chain connects TRBV29-1 to TRBJ1-1, with a possible D match to TRBD1 (5 bases). This CDR3 is 13 amino acids long. Germline CDR1 SQVTM, CDR2 ANQGSEA. The V end was cut by 4 bases, the J end by 1 base, with 10 bases between. CDR3 DNA: TGCAGCGTTGCCCGGCAGGGGAACACTGAAGCTTTCTTT. It codes for CSVARQGNTEAFF.

The rearrangement uses TRBV19 and TRBJ2-5; D is unclear. CDR1 is LNHDA, CDR2 SQIVND, per germline (reference sequence). V was shortened by 3 bases and J by 2 bases, with 7 bases between the two germline ends. The CDR3 extends over 13 amino acids. The CDR3 DNA follows: TGTGCCAGTAGTATGACTGTTCAAGAGACCCAGTACTTC. Amino acids: CASSMTVQETQYF.

Remarks on this clone: Distinct nucleotide sequences in the sample also encode this CDR3. The J gene is TRBJ2-3, the V gene TRBV2; no clear D gene. Germline V gene sequence: CDR1 SNHLY, CDR2 FYNNEI. The CDR3 spans 14 residues. V lost 1 base, J lost 0 bases, and 5 bases lay in between. The CDR3 spells CASSEGHSTDTQYF. CDR3 coding DNA: TGTGCCAGCAGTGAAGGTCATAGCACAGATACGCAGTATTTT.

The V call is TRBV4-2, the J call TRBJ2-1, with 10 bases identical to TRBD2. Germline CDR1 reads LGHNA; CDR2 reads YNFKEQ. The junction had 7 bases not matched to a gene; V was cut back by 3 bases and J by 8 bases. The CDR3 runs 15 residues. CDR3 coding DNA: TGTGCCAGCAGCCATGAAAGCGGGGGGGCGGATGAGCAGTTCTTC. The encoded protein is CASSHESGGADEQFF.

This clone has just one count. The chain couples TRBV5-1 to TRBJ2-5, with D maybe TRBD1 (5 bases). The DNA end is a closer match to TRBJ2-7, so the J assignment may be wrong. Germline CDR1 SGHRS, CDR2 YFSETQ. The length of the CDR3 is 16 residues. Here the CDR3 reads CASRPTTGLRSYEQYF. The CDR3 bases are TGCGCCAGCAGACCCACTACAGGTCTAAGGTCCTACGAGCAGTACTTC.

The table lists this clone with a few counts. The chain couples TRBV11-2 to TRBJ1-3; 8 positions agree with TRBD1. V dropped 4 bases and J dropped 3; count of bases not matched to a gene: 5. Germline CDR1 SGHAT, CDR2 FQNNGV. The CDR3 extends over 15 amino acids. The CDR3: CASSSQTGVGNTIYF. In DNA form, the CDR3 reads TGTGCCAGCAGCTCCCAGACAGGGGTTGGAAACACCATATATTTT.

The chain is built from TRBV2 and TRBJ2-7; D is perhaps TRBD1 (5 bases). Looked up from germline, CDR1 is SNHLY and CDR2 is FYNNEI. This CDR3 region has 12 residues. Trimming left V 2 bases short and J 6 bases short, with 8 bases between. As DNA, the CDR3 is TGTGCCAGCAGTGAATCCAGGGTCGAGCAGTACTTC. Amino acids: CASSESRVEQYF.

The chain uses TRBV4-3 and TRBJ2-3; 7 positions agree with TRBD2. The trim removed 1 base at V and 3 bases at J, leaving 16 bases unmatched. The CDR3 loop spans 19 amino acids. The germline V gene has CDR1 LGHNA and CDR2 YSLEER. Written as DNA, the CDR3 is TGCGCCAGCAGCCAAGGCCCCCGGGTGGCTAGCGGATTGACAGATACGCAGTATTTT. The encoded protein is CASSQGPRVASGLTDTQYF.

The chain is built from TRBV27 and TRBJ2-2; the match to TRBD2 covers 12 bases. The CDR3 is 17 residues long. With V trimmed by 6 bases and J by 0 bases, 5 bases remained unmatched. Germline V gene sequence: CDR1 MNHEY, CDR2 SMNVEV (reference sequence). DNA of the CDR3: TGTGCCAGCAGCCAGACTAGCGGGGGCCCGAACACCGGGGAGCTGTTTTTT. It translates to CASSQTSGGPNTGELFF.

The J gene is TRBJ2-6, the V gene TRBV6-1; TRBD1 might be the D (5 bases). The CDR3 covers 13 residues. CDR1 is MNHNS and CDR2 is SASEGT in the germline V gene. Trimming took off 8 bases at V and 0 bases at J, with 5 bases between the two ends. CDR3 in amino acids: CASGASGANVLTF. DNA for the CDR3: TGTGCCAGCGGGGCCTCTGGGGCCAACGTCCTGACTTTC.

This chain links TRBV5-8 with TRBJ1-1, with D maybe TRBD1 (6 bases). There are 13 residues in the CDR3. V lost 6 bases to trimming and J lost 2 bases, with 11 bases between them. Per the germline V gene, CDR1 is SGHTS and CDR2 is YDEGEE. The chain's CDR3 is CASNRQVNTEAFF. The CDR3 DNA reads as TGTGCCAGCAACCGACAGGTCAACACTGAAGCTTTCTTT.

This sequence joins TRBV11-2 and TRBJ1-4, with a tentative D call TRBD1 (6 bases). The V gene lost 5 bases and the J gene lost 4 bases, with 11 bases spanning the gap. The CDR3 has 14 amino acids. Germline loops: CDR1 SGHAT, CDR2 FQNNGV. The CDR3 DNA is TGTGCCAGCAGCCCCGGACAGATTAATGAAAAACTGTTTTTT. Translation: CASSPGQINEKLFF.